The 7 T cell receptor beta chains listed next were all sequenced from one sample in a study of T cell responses to AZD1222 COVID-19 vaccine. Some clones are missing from TCRdb's copy, which holds only in-frame ones; the method was immunoSEQ multiplex PCR. The table has approximately 180,000 clones, about 86% seen once. The sample in question was peripheral blood, obtained on day 0 of AZD1222 vaccination. The receptor set was obtained from an adult in good health.

The chain recombines TRBV7-3 with TRBJ2-3; weak D call: TRBD2 (5 bases). CDR3 length equals 14 residues. The germline gives CDR1 SGHTA, CDR2 FQGTGA. Trimming removed 7 bases at V and 4 bases at J, with 15 bases between. In nucleotides, the CDR3 is TGTGCCAGCATGCGGGCTAGCCGCTCAGATACGCAGTATTTT. Amino acids: CASMRASRSDTQYF. Looking up the rest from reference TRBV7-3 and TRBJ2-3 gives the full variable domain: GAGVSQTPSNKVTEKGKYVELRCDPISGHTALYWYRQSLGQGPEFLIYFQGTGAADDSGLPNDRFFAVRPEGSVSTLKIQRTERGDSAVYLCASMRASRSDTQYFGPGTRLTVL.

V is TRBV4-2 and J is TRBJ2-1; the D gene could be TRBD1 or TRBD2 (5 bases each). The V end was cut by 0 bases, the J end by 10 bases, with 10 bases between. Per the germline V gene, CDR1 is LGHNA and CDR2 is YNFKEQ. The CDR3 has 13 amino acids. The CDR3 nucleotides are TGTGCCAGCAGCCAAGATCATGGGGACGAGCAGTTCTTC. It specifies CASSQDHGDEQFF.

V is TRBV6-5 and J is TRBJ1-1; tentative D call: TRBD1 (5 bases). Trimming removed 5 bases at V and 9 bases at J, with 10 bases between. The CDR3 consists of 11 residues. CDR1 is MNHEY and CDR2 is SVGAGI in the germline V gene. CDR3 protein: CASSLGTQAFF. In DNA, the CDR3 is TGTGCCAGCAGTCTCGGGACTCAAGCTTTCTTT.

The chain joins TRBV27 to TRBJ2-7; D tentatively fits TRBD1 or TRBD2 (5 bases each). The length of the CDR3 is 15 residues. V lost 0 bases to trimming and J lost 6 bases, with 15 bases between them. The V gene's germline CDR1 is MNHEY and CDR2 SMNVEV (reference sequence). The CDR3 DNA follows: TGTGCCAGCAGTTTATCGGGTGGGACCCATCTCGAGCAGTACTTC. Protein: CASSLSGGTHLEQYF.

The chain employs TRBV5-4 and TRBJ2-7; 9 nucleotides agree with TRBD1. The trim removed 2 bases at V and 3 bases at J, leaving 6 bases unmatched. CDR1 and CDR2 from the germline V gene are SGHNT and YYREEE (reference sequence). The CDR3 contains 15 residues. The DNA of the CDR3 is TGTGCCAGCAGCTTAACGCCGGGACAGGGCTACGAGCAGTACTTC. Translation gives CASSLTPGQGYEQYF. The full variable domain, rest sourced from reference TRBV5-4 and TRBJ2-7, is ETGVTQSPTHLIKTRGQQVTLRCSSQSGHNTVSWYQQALGQGPQFIFQYYREEENGRGNFPPRFSGLQFPNYSSELNVNALELDDSALYLCASSLTPGQGYEQYFGPGTRLTVT.

This chain uses TRBV2 with TRBJ2-2, with D tentatively TRBD2 (5 bases). The CDR3 covers 12 residues. V dropped 7 bases and J dropped 5 bases, with 8 bases sitting between them. Germline lookup yields CDR1 SNHLY and CDR2 FYNNEI. CDR3 amino acids: CASNRGTGELFF. CDR3 DNA sequence: TGTGCCAGCAACCGGGGAACCGGGGAGCTGTTTTTT.

This clone has a handful of counts. The CDR3 protein is CASSGAYEQYF. The DNA for the CDR3 is TGTGCCAGCTCGGGGGCCTACGAGCAGTACTTC. The rearrangement links TRBV6-5 to TRBJ2-7; D perhaps matches TRBD2 (6 bases). Trimming cost V 8 bases and J 2 bases, with 7 bases left between them. This CDR3 is 11 amino acids long. Germline assignment: CDR1 MNHEY and CDR2 SVGAGI.